The source of this T cell receptor (beta chain) is a study of cytomegalovirus exposure and HLA in healthy donors. Per germline, CDR1 LGHNA and CDR2 YSLEER. This CDR3 has 17 residues. Trimming cost V 5 bases and J 3 bases; bases outside gene matches: 10. PCR was performed using 60 Vbeta and 13 Jbeta primers. Profiling relied on immunoSEQ multiplex PCR, and the TCRdb table lists in-frame clones only, not all of them. The sample lists tens of thousands of clones, 70% to 90% seen once, with around 2.3% in the top ten. The sequencing input was PBMCs. This sequence originates from a man aged 18 to 35 in good health and CMV-seronegative. This chain joins TRBV4-3 and TRBJ2-1, with 10 nucleotides matching TRBD2. As DNA, the CDR3 is TGCGCCAGCAGCTATAGGTCCGGGACTAGCGTCTACAATGAGCAGTTCTTC. Its translation: CASSYRSGTSVYNEQFF.